Below, one T cell receptor (beta chain) is given with its context. This clone was detected only once. The target of this receptor is not known. Nothing much larger sits one base from this clone, and base qualities are not available. V loses 0 bases of germline sequence and J loses 2 bases, and the interval between the two ends is 7 bases. The CDR3 runs 14 amino acids, cysteine and phenylalanine included. Left in the record is the CDR3 DNA by itself, 42 bases read in frame from the first base. Per the germline V gene, MGHRA is the CDR1 and YSYEKL is the CDR2. Library method: the immunoSEQ multiplex PCR assay. Drawn from immuneACCESS, this table holds only the in-frame rearrangements with V and J called that TCRdb kept. Clones are partly lost; checked studies trace under half to an unresolved V gene and leave the rest unexplained. This sample holds approximately 180,000 clones; 91% were observed only once. Roughly 2% of the sample belongs to the ten largest clones.

The data originate from a study of control samples from healthy donors and cancer patients (dated by TCRdb to the early 2020s). The receptor's source is a middle-aged woman in good health. Specimen: blood. The rearranged segments are TRBV4-1 and TRBJ1-2; the D gene cannot be resolved reliably. This receptor has the CDR3 CASSQDRGNYGYTF. The bases are TGCGCCAGCAGCCAAGATCGGGGAAACTATGGCTACACCTTC.